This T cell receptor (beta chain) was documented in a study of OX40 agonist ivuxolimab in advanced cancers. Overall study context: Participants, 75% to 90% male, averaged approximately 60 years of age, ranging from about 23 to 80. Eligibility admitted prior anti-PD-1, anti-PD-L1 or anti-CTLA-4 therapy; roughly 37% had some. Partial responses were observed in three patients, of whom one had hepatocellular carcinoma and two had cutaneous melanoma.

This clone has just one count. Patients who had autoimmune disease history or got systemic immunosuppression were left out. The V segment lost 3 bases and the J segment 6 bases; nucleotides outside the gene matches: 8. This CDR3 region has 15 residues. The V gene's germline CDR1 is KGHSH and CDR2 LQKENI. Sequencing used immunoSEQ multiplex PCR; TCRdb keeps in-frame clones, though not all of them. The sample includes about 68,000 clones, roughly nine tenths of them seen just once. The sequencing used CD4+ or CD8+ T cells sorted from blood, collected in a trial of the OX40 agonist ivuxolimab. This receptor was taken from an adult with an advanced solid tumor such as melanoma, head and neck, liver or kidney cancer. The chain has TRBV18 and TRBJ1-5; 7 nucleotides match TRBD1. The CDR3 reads CASSPIKGASQPQHF. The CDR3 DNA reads TGTGCCAGCTCACCGATAAAGGGGGCGAGTCAGCCCCAGCATTTT.